The next 11 T cell receptor beta chains were all read from a single sample in a study of CD8+CD57+ T cells in acquired aplastic anemia. Individuals selected for sequencing had exhibited CD8+CD57+ cell expansion on flow cytometry. It was genomic DNA that served as the template for profiling TCR beta VDJ and CDR3. TCRdb fed the reads into MiXCR, producing one record per CDR3 protein. The sample lists a few hundred thousand distinct CDR3 sequences; under 55% were seen once. The specimen was sorted CD4+, CD8+, or CD8+CD57+ T cells (not recorded which) from PBMCs. The receptors were sampled from a human donor with aplastic anemia.

This clonotype was seen just once. The chain links TRBV9 to TRBJ2-7; D may be TRBD2 (5 bases). Germline V gene sequence: CDR1 SGDLS, CDR2 YYNGEE. This CDR3 comprises 15 residues. V was clipped by 0 bases and J by 2 bases, with 12 bases between them. CDR3 in DNA: TGTGCCAGCAGCGTAGGAGGAGGAGGCGCCTACGAGCAGTACTTC. This encodes CASSVGGGGAYEQYF. The full variable domain, with the rest looked up from reference TRBV9 and TRBJ2-7, is DSGVTQTPKHLITATGQRVTLRCSPRSGDLSVYWYQQSLDQGLQFLIQYYNGEERAKGNILERFSAQQFPDLHSELNLSSLELGDSALYFCASSVGGGGAYEQYFGPGTRLTVT.

The sample holds many counts of this clonotype. The gene calls are TRBV12-3 or TRBV12-4 and TRBJ1-5; possibly TRBD1 for D (5 bases). Trimming left V 3 bases short and J 9 bases short, with 18 bases between. This CDR3 region has 15 residues. The CDR3 DNA is TGTGCCAGCAGTTTGGGGCGGTTAAGTTCAGGGCCCCAGCATTTT. Translated, it gives CASSLGRLSSGPQHF.

Notes on this clonotype: A much more abundant neighbour one base away suggests this may be a read error. The chain carries TRBV5-1 and TRBJ2-5, with D tentatively TRBD1 (5 bases). CDR3 length: 15 residues. CDR1 and CDR2 (germline): SGHRS, YFSETQ. CDR3 coding DNA: TGCGCCAGCAGCTTGGAGGCAGGGTATCAAGTGACCCAGTACTTC. Its translation: CASSLEAGYQVTQYF.

This chain connects TRBV7-9 to TRBJ2-5, with D tentatively TRBD2 (6 bases). Germline CDR1 and CDR2: SEHNR and FQNEAQ (reference sequence). The CDR3 has 14 residues. V lost 4 bases and J 4 bases, leaving 13 bases between the germline ends. CDR3 nucleotides: TGTGCCAGCAGCTGGGGGGTGGCGGGAGAGACCCAGTACTTC. Protein product: CASSWGVAGETQYF.

The rearrangement links TRBV7-9 to TRBJ1-1; 7 nucleotides match TRBD1. Germline V gene sequence: CDR1 SEHNR, CDR2 FQNEAQ (reference sequence). Unmatched junction bases numbered 4, after V lost 0 bases and J lost 3 bases. The CDR3 is 15 residues long. The CDR3 is CASSLAYTGDTEAFF. The CDR3 DNA follows: TGTGCCAGCAGCTTAGCCTACACAGGGGACACTGAAGCTTTCTTT.

The CDR3 region has the DNA TGTGCCATCGGGGACCAAGCCTACGAGCAGTACTTC. Its protein is CAIGDQAYEQYF. The chain has TRBV10-3 and TRBJ2-7; D assignment may be TRBD1 or TRBD2 (5 bases each). Germline values: CDR1 ENHRY, CDR2 SYGVKD. Trimming shortened V by 8 bases and J by 2 bases, and 10 bases separated the two germline ends. The CDR3 extends over 12 amino acids.

The V gene is TRBV12-3 or TRBV12-4, the J gene TRBJ2-3; 12 nucleotides align to TRBD2. The CDR3 has 16 amino acids. With 6 bases clipped from V and 4 bases from J, the junction kept 8 bases outside the gene matches. The CDR3 sequence: CASSLTSGRLADTQYF. The CDR3 coding sequence is TGTGCCAGCAGCTTGACTAGCGGGAGATTGGCAGATACGCAGTATTTT.

This rearrangement joins TRBV9 to TRBJ1-2; D remains unclear. Trimming left V 0 bases short and J 2 bases short, with 5 bases between. The CDR3 contains 13 residues. CDR1 and CDR2 from the germline V gene are SGDLS and YYNGEE. The CDR3 DNA is TGTGCCAGCAGCGTAGTACAGAACTATGGCTACACCTTC. Amino acid sequence: CASSVVQNYGYTF.

V usage is TRBV19 and J usage is TRBJ1-6, with TRBD1 as a possible D gene (6 bases). V was shortened by 4 bases and J by 10 bases, with 17 bases between the two germline ends. The CDR3 totals 15 residues. Per germline, CDR1 LNHDA and CDR2 SQIVND (reference sequence). The CDR3 bases are TGTGCCAGTAGTACGAACAGGGAAGGAGAATCACCCCTCCACTTT. This encodes CASSTNREGESPLHF.

The chain combines TRBV5-1 with TRBJ2-1; 8 bases line up with TRBD2. The CDR3 runs 14 residues. V was pared by 7 bases and J by 6 bases, with 9 bases of the junction left unmatched. The germline V gene encodes CDR1 SGHRS and CDR2 YFSETQ. CDR3 in amino acids: CASSRGGGGNEQFF. CDR3 bases: TGCGCCAGCTCCCGGGGGGGGGGTGGCAATGAGCAGTTCTTC.

This clonotype came up many times. This rearrangement joins TRBV6-4 to TRBJ1-1, with D uncertain. The CDR3 has 13 amino acids. The germline V and J ends were trimmed by 3 bases and 5 bases, with 10 bases remaining between them. The germline V gene encodes CDR1 MRHNA and CDR2 SNTAGT. In DNA form, the CDR3 reads TGTGCCAGCAGTGAAGGGATAGGAACTGAAGCTTTCTTT. Translation: CASSEGIGTEAFF.